This T cell receptor (beta chain) came from a study of blood T cell repertoires in COVID-19. From germline, CDR1 is SGHNT and CDR2 YYREEE (reference sequence). The V end was cut by 3 bases, the J end by 0 bases, with 7 bases between. The CDR3 covers 13 residues. Per the original methods: Researchers report that nucleated cell counts were estimated from reference gene primer amplification. Repertoires were generated with immunoSEQ multiplex PCR, while TCRdb's copy carries only in-frame clones and drops some. That table furnishes V, J and clone size, whereas the DNA furnished D and trimming. This sample yields 200,000 or so clones, of which about 88% are seen a single time; 3% to 3.5% belongs to the top ten.

The chain couples TRBV5-4 to TRBJ2-7; tentatively, D is TRBD1 (5 bases). Sequencing was carried out using peripheral blood. The clonotype comes from a man in his 60s with acute or convalescent COVID-19. CDR3 region: CASSYRSSYEQYF. CDR3 DNA sequence: TGTGCCAGCAGCTACAGGAGCTCCTACGAGCAGTACTTC.